This TCR beta chain is drawn from a study of shared clonotypes between healthy human individuals. Points from the study as a whole: At large depth, rarefaction still showed sorted-subset sequencing to be incomplete. The study found about 5% of naive CD4 clonotypes shared across several donors.

Turning to this clone: Its antigen is not known.

Original processing methods: Filtering differed since immunoSEQ provided only junctions, with no quality scores. Sequenced by immunoSEQ multiplex PCR; TCRdb stores in-frame clones only, minus some. The V and J calls and clone size come from that table; D and trimming were worked out from the DNA. This sample has about 2.2 million clones, with just under 95% found just once. The naive CD8 fraction comprised CD45RO-negative cells positively selected for CCR7 and excluded terminally differentiated effector memory CD45RA+ cells. Every one of the donors was a Caucasian adult that lived in Nashville, Tennessee. This sequence was found in a man aged 18 to 30 in good health. Some clones in this sample may be carry-over from other donors' samples. Specimen: naive CD8+ T cells from PBMCs.

The CDR3 is CASSVGGRVLGEQYF. The CDR3 DNA reads as TGTGCCAGCAGCGTAGGCGGGAGGGTCCTCGGCGAGCAGTACTTC. The rearrangement links TRBV9 to TRBJ2-7; TRBD2 matches 9 bases. Germline loops: CDR1 SGDLS, CDR2 YYNGEE. This CDR3 has 15 residues. J gave up 6 bases and V 0 bases, and 7 bases lay outside the gene matches.